A single sample gave rise to the 25 T cell receptor beta chains below, sequenced in a study of cytomegalovirus exposure and HLA in healthy donors. This PCR relied on a set of 60 Vbeta primers and 13 Jbeta primers. Assay used: immunoSEQ multiplex PCR; TCRdb lists only in-frame clones, some missing. The table includes 150,000 to 200,000 clones, around 81% detected once. Sequencing used PBMCs. The origin of the receptors is a woman under 40 in good health and CMV-seropositive.

The gene calls are TRBV7-9 and TRBJ2-7; 10 bases align to TRBD2. This CDR3 comprises 18 residues. J was trimmed by 0 bases and V by 0 bases; bases with no gene match: 8. Germline lookup yields CDR1 SEHNR and CDR2 FQNEAQ (reference sequence). The CDR3 region is CASSLAISGGSTSYEQYF. DNA of the CDR3: TGTGCCAGCAGCTTAGCGATTAGCGGGGGGTCCACCTCCTACGAGCAGTACTTC.

J is TRBJ2-5 and V is TRBV25-1, with a tentative D call TRBD1 (6 bases). From germline, CDR1 is MGHDK and CDR2 SYGVNS. This CDR3 contains 15 residues. With 3 bases removed from V and 1 base from J, the gap between germline ends came to 12 bases. CDR3 residues: CASSDNGDTQETQYF. The CDR3 DNA follows: TGTGCCAGCAGTGACAATGGGGACACCCAAGAGACCCAGTACTTC.

This chain uses TRBV28 with TRBJ1-5, with a weak D call TRBD1 (6 bases). The CDR3 covers 14 residues. The germline V gene encodes CDR1 MDHEN and CDR2 SYDVKM. Trimming took 6 bases from V and 0 from J, leaving 9 bases between them. CDR3 nucleotide sequence: TGTGCCAGCAGACAGGGTTATAGCAATCAGCCCCAGCATTTT. It translates to CASRQGYSNQPQHF. Looking up the rest from reference TRBV28 and TRBJ1-5 gives the full variable domain: DVKVTQSSRYLVKRTGEKVFLECVQDMDHENMFWYRQDPGLGLRLIYFSYDVKMKEKGDIPEGYSVSREKKERFSLILESASTNQTSMYLCASRQGYSNQPQHFGDGTRLSIL.

The chain combines TRBV9 with TRBJ1-2; TRBD1 matches 7 bases. V was clipped by 3 bases and J by 6 bases; unmatched bases: 8. This CDR3 has 14 residues. Germline loops: CDR1 SGDLS, CDR2 YYNGEE. In nucleotides, the CDR3 is TGTGCCAGCAGCGGCGACAGGGTTATCAATGGCTACACCTTC. This encodes CASSGDRVINGYTF.

The rearrangement links TRBV15 to TRBJ1-2; D is perhaps TRBD1 (5 bases). CDR1 is LNHNV, CDR2 YYDKDF, per germline (reference sequence). V shed 3 bases and J shed 14 bases, with 19 bases lying between them. This CDR3 contains 13 residues. The DNA of the CDR3 is TGTGCCACCAGCAGGGAGGGGCCTCGAGTCGGAACCTTC. The encoded protein is CATSREGPRVGTF.

The chain employs TRBV2 and TRBJ2-1; weak D call: TRBD2 (6 bases). The germline V and J ends were trimmed by 4 bases and 10 bases, with 14 bases remaining between them. CDR3 length equals 13 residues. The germline CDR1 and CDR2 sequences are SNHLY and FYNNEI. CDR3 in DNA: TGTGCCAGCAGTGCAGGTAGGGGAGGAGAGCAGTTCTTC. Its translation is CASSAGRGGEQFF.

V and J are TRBV27 and TRBJ1-2; no reliable D call. CDR3 length: 15 amino acids. Germline CDR1 and CDR2: MNHEY and SMNVEV (reference sequence). The ends were cut back, 8 bases at V and 3 bases at J, with 19 bases in the middle. CDR3: CASSQFSTAHYGYTF. DNA of the CDR3: TGTGCCAGCTCGCAGTTTAGTACAGCCCACTATGGCTACACCTTC.

The chain couples TRBV9 to TRBJ2-1; 9 bases agree with TRBD2. Losses at the gene ends were 7 bases for V and 9 bases for J; bases not matched to a gene: 14. CDR1 is SGDLS, CDR2 YYNGEE, per germline. CDR3 length: 15 residues. CDR3 bases: TGTGCCAGCGCGATGGCGGGAGGGCTGGGGTTTGAGCAGTTCTTC. This gives the protein CASAMAGGLGFEQFF.

This clone has only a few counts. The gene calls are TRBV13 and TRBJ1-1, with a weak D call TRBD1 (6 bases). The CDR3 has 14 amino acids. V lost 5 bases, J lost 1 base, and 11 bases lay in between. CDR1 and CDR2 from the germline V gene are PRHDT and FYEKMQ (reference sequence). The CDR3 region has the DNA TGTGCCAGCAGCCTTCAGACAGGGAACACTGAAGCTTTCTTT. It translates to CASSLQTGNTEAFF.

This chain links TRBV10-1 with TRBJ2-2; possible D gene TRBD1, 5 bases. The CDR3 spans 14 residues. V was clipped by 5 bases and J by 1 base, with 8 bases between them. The germline gives CDR1 WNHNN, CDR2 SYGVQD (reference sequence). For the CDR3, the DNA is TGCGCCAGCAGTACGACAGTGAACACCGGGGAGCTGTTTTTT. It specifies CASSTTVNTGELFF.

This clone appeared a few times. The chain carries TRBV30 and TRBJ1-6, with D possibly being TRBD1 (5 bases). The CDR3 covers 15 residues. V was clipped by 2 bases and J by 8 bases, with 16 bases between them. The germline V gene has CDR1 GTSNPN and CDR2 SVGIG (reference sequence). CDR3 sequence reads: CAWSTSGTSYSPLHF. CDR3 DNA sequence: TGTGCCTGGAGTACGTCCGGGACTTCTTATTCACCCCTCCACTTT.

The chain couples TRBV18 to TRBJ2-1; D may be TRBD1 (5 bases). Trimming pared 3 bases from V and 7 bases from J, leaving 13 bases between. CDR1 and CDR2 (germline): KGHSH, LQKENI. The CDR3 has 14 residues. For the CDR3, the DNA is TGTGCCAGCTCACCGAGACAGTTACTGAATGAGCAGTTCTTC. Residues: CASSPRQLLNEQFF.

This chain connects TRBV7-2 to TRBJ1-5; 9 bases match TRBD1. This CDR3 spans 15 amino acids. Germline V gene sequence: CDR1 SGHTA, CDR2 FQGNSA. V shed 5 bases and J 7 bases; nucleotides not matched to a gene: 9. The CDR3 nucleotides are TGTGCCAGCAGCCGAACAGGGGGCGTCAGGCAGCCCCAGCATTTT. Translation gives CASSRTGGVRQPQHF. Full variable domain (remainder filled in from reference TRBV7-2 and TRBJ1-5): GAGVSQSPSNKVTEKGKDVELRCDPISGHTALYWYRQSLGQGLEFLIYFQGNSAPDKSGLPSDRFSAERTGGSVSTLTIQRTQQEDSAVYLCASSRTGGVRQPQHFGDGTRLSIL.

The rearrangement links TRBV5-1 to TRBJ1-1; tentatively, D is TRBD1 (6 bases). The germline gives CDR1 SGHRS, CDR2 YFSETQ. The CDR3 has 16 residues. The ends were cut back, 1 base at V and 6 bases at J, with 19 bases in the middle. The CDR3 bases are TGCGCCAGCAGCTTGATGACCGGACATCCAGGGGCTGAAGCTTTCTTT. The encoded protein is CASSLMTGHPGAEAFF.

This clone turned up a few times. V usage is TRBV7-9 and J usage is TRBJ2-3; 10 bases align to TRBD2. Germline CDR1 and CDR2: SEHNR and FQNEAQ (reference sequence). V lost 4 bases and J lost 4; bases outside the gene matches: 8. The length of the CDR3 is 16 residues. The DNA for the CDR3 is TGTGCCAGCAGCTCGATCCTAGCGGGGGCGTCAGATACGCAGTATTTT. Translated, it gives CASSSILAGASDTQYF.

The chain employs TRBV9 and TRBJ2-4; 7 bases are shared with TRBD2. CDR3 length equals 13 residues. J gave up 6 bases and V 0 bases, and 0 bases lay outside the gene matches. The V gene's germline CDR1 is SGDLS and CDR2 YYNGEE. The CDR3 here is CASSVGEGNIQYF. Written as DNA, the CDR3 is TGTGCCAGCAGCGTAGGGGAGGGAAACATTCAGTACTTC.

This clone was counted a few times. This chain joins TRBV19 and TRBJ1-1; no firm D call. The germline CDR1 and CDR2 sequences are LNHDA and SQIVND (reference sequence). The ends were cut back, 3 bases at V and 0 bases at J, with 5 bases in the middle. The CDR3 loop spans 13 amino acids. CDR3 bases: TGTGCCAGTAGTATGGAGATGAACACTGAAGCTTTCTTT. Translating it yields CASSMEMNTEAFF.

The rearrangement uses TRBV28 and TRBJ2-7, with 8 bases aligning to TRBD2. V lost 3 bases, J lost 2 bases, and 9 bases stayed unmatched. The CDR3 length is 16 residues. The germline V gene has CDR1 MDHEN and CDR2 SYDVKM. The CDR3 DNA follows: TGTGCCAGCAGTTTGGGTGGAGCGGGGGCGGCCTACGAGCAGTACTTC. It yields the protein CASSLGGAGAAYEQYF.

The CDR3 sequence: CASTQLGGNTEAFF. The CDR3 bases are TGTGCCAGCACCCAATTAGGGGGGAACACTGAAGCTTTCTTT. The genes are TRBV6-1 and TRBJ1-1, with a weak D call TRBD1 (6 bases). The CDR3 runs to 14 residues. Germline lookup yields CDR1 MNHNS and CDR2 SASEGT. V was pared by 7 bases and J by 1 base, with 13 bases between.

The chain recombines TRBV30 with TRBJ2-6; D is unresolved. This CDR3 is 14 amino acids long. Germline V gives CDR1 GTSNPN, CDR2 SVGIG (reference sequence). Trimming shortened V by 1 base and J by 4 bases, and 8 bases separated the two germline ends. The DNA of the CDR3 is TGTGCCTGGAGTGCAAAGCCAGGGGCCAACGTCCTGACTTTC. Protein product: CAWSAKPGANVLTF.

The V and J genes are TRBV29-1 and TRBJ2-1, with D perhaps TRBD1 (6 bases). V lost 7 bases and J 2 bases, leaving 18 bases between the germline ends. The CDR3 has 15 amino acids. Per the germline V gene, CDR1 is SQVTM and CDR2 is ANQGSEA. CDR3 DNA sequence: TGCAGCGCTAATCGACCGACAGGACCCTACAATGAGCAGTTCTTC. Its protein is CSANRPTGPYNEQFF.

V and J are TRBV6-6 and TRBJ2-7; no clear D. The CDR3 runs to 14 residues. V dropped 6 bases and J dropped 3 bases, with 15 bases sitting between them. In germline, CDR1 is MNHNY, CDR2 SVGAGI (reference sequence). The CDR3 loop is CASRVANAYYEQYF. The CDR3 coding sequence is TGTGCCAGCAGGGTCGCGAATGCTTACTACGAGCAGTACTTC.

This clone appeared a few times. V is TRBV2 and J is TRBJ1-2; D is undetermined. The CDR3 sequence is 14 residues long. V gave up 4 bases and J gave up 10 bases, with 19 bases separating them. Germline assignment: CDR1 SNHLY and CDR2 FYNNEI. CDR3 sequence (DNA): TGTGCCAGCAGTGTAAAGGAGAGATCCCACTTCTACACCTTC. Amino acid sequence: CASSVKERSHFYTF.

This clone came up once. The chain combines TRBV7-9 with TRBJ1-1, with D unresolved. V dropped 6 bases and J dropped 0 bases, with 17 bases sitting between them. Germline CDR1 SEHNR, CDR2 FQNEAQ (reference sequence). This CDR3 spans 16 amino acids. The CDR3 DNA reads as TGTGCCAGCAGTCCATTAGTGCGGGCCATGAACACTGAAGCTTTCTTT. Protein product: CASSPLVRAMNTEAFF.

The gene calls are TRBV7-8 and TRBJ1-3, with a possible D match to TRBD1 (5 bases). CDR3 length equals 16 residues. CDR1 is SGHVS, CDR2 FQNEAQ, per germline. The germline V and J ends were trimmed by 5 bases and 0 bases, with 14 bases remaining between them. The CDR3 nucleotides read TGTGCCAGCAGCCCGGGACTTTTAACCTCTGGAAACACCATATATTTT. This gives the protein CASSPGLLTSGNTIYF.